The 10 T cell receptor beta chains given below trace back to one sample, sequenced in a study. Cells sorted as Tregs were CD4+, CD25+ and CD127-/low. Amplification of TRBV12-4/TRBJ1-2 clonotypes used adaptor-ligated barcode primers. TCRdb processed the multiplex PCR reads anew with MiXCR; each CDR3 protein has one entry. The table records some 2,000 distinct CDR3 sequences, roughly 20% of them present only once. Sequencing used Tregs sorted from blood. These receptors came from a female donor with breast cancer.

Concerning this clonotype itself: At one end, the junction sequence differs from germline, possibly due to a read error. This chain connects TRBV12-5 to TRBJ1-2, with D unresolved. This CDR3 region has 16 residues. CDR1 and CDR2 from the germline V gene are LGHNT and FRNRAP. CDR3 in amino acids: CASGFNYGVPGDGYTF. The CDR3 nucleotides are TGTGCAAGTGGTTTCAATTACGGGGTACCTGGGGATGGCTACACCTTC.

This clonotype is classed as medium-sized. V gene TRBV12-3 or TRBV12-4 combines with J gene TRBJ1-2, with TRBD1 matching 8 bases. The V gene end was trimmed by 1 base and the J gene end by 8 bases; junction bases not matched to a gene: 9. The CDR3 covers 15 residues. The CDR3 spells CASSLGTGLIRGYTF. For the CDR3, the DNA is TGTGCCAGCAGTTTAGGGACAGGGCTGATCCGGGGCTACACCTTC.

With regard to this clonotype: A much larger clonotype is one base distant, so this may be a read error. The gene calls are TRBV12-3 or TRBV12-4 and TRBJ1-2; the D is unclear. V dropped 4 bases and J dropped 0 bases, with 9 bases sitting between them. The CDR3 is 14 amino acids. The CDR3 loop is CASSWMQANYGYTF. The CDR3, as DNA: TGTGCCAGCAGTTGGATGCAGGCTAACTATGGCTACACCTTC.

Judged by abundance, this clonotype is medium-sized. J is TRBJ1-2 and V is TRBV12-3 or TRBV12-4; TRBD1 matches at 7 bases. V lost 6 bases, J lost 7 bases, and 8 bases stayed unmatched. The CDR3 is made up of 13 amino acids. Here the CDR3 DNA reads TGTGCCAGCAGGCTACAGGGGTATGGTGGCTACACCTTC. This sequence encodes CASRLQGYGGYTF.

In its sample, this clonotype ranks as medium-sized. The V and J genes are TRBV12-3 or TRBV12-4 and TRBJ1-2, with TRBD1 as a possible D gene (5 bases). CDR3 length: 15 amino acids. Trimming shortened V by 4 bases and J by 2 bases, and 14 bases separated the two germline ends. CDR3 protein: CASSYKGYGNYGYTF. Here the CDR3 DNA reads TGTGCCAGCAGTTATAAGGGGTATGGCAACTATGGCTACACCTTC.

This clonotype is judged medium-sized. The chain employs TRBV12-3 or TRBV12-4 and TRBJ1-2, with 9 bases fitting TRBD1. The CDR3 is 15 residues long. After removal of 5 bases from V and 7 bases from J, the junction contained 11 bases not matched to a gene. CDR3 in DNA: TGTGCCAGCAGTCTGGGACAGGGAGGTGCGGCTGGCTACACCTTC. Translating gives CASSLGQGGAAGYTF.

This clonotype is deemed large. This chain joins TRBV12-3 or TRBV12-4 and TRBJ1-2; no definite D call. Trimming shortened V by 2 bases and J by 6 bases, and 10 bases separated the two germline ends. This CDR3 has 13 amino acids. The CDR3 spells CASSLMESDGYTF. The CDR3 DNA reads TGTGCCAGCAGTTTAATGGAGTCGGATGGCTACACCTTC.

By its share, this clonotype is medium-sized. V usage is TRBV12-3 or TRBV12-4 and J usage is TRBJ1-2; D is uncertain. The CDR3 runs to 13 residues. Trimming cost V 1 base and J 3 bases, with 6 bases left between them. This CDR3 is CASSLGVYYGYTF. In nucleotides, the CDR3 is TGTGCCAGCAGTTTAGGGGTCTACTATGGCTACACCTTC.

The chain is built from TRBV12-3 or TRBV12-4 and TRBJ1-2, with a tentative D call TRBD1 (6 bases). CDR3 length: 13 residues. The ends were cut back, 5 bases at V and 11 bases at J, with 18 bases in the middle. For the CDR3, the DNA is TGTGCCAGCAGTCGGACAGCAGATTACGCGTACACCTTC. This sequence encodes CASSRTADYAYTF.

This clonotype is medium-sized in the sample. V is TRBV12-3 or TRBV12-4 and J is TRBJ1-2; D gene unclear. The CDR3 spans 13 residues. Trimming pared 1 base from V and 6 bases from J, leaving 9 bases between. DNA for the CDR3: TGTGCCAGCAGTTTAGGGGAGTTTGATGGCTACACCTTC. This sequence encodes CASSLGEFDGYTF.